The 20 T cell receptor beta chains reported below all come from one sample, sequenced in a study of T-cell reconstitution after alpha-beta-depleted transplantation in children. Preparing the TCRbeta library involved the use of unique molecular identifiers. TCRdb processed the PCR reads anew with MiXCR; each CDR3 protein has one entry. Counted here are a few hundred thousand distinct CDR3 sequences, about a tenth occurring once; the ten biggest clones make up 4.5% to 6.5%. Sequenced here: PBMCs from the stem cell graft donor, sampled from the stem cell graft. These receptors were collected from a human donor who donated a stem cell graft to a child with acute myeloid leukemia.

This chain links TRBV6-2 or TRBV6-3 with TRBJ2-1; 10 nucleotides align to TRBD2. Germline CDR1 MNHEY, CDR2 SVGEGT. Losses at the gene ends were 2 bases for V and 6 bases for J; bases not matched to a gene: 10. The CDR3 is 17 residues long. CDR3 amino acids: CASSYGALAGRSNEQFF. In nucleotides, the CDR3 is TGTGCCAGCAGTTACGGGGCACTAGCGGGACGGAGCAATGAGCAGTTCTTC.

This clonotype has a handful of counts. The chain recombines TRBV5-1 with TRBJ2-5; D may be TRBD1 (5 bases). The V end lost 3 bases, the J end lost 1 base, and 13 bases lay between the germline ends. Germline V CDR1 and CDR2: SGHRS, YFSETQ. The CDR3 contains 15 residues. The CDR3 region has the DNA TGCGCCAGCAGCTCGACAACAGGCTTCCAAGAGACCCAGTACTTC. This gives the protein CASSSTTGFQETQYF.

The chain employs TRBV5-1 and TRBJ1-1, with D perhaps matching TRBD1 (5 bases). The CDR3 extends over 14 amino acids. Germline V gene lookup returns CDR1 SGHRS and CDR2 YFSETQ. V lost 4 bases, J lost 1 base, and 11 bases lay in between. The CDR3 protein is CASSDTGANTEAFF. The CDR3 bases are TGCGCCAGCAGCGATACCGGGGCGAACACTGAAGCTTTCTTT.

For this clonotype: A much larger clonotype is one base distant, so this may be a read error. This chain uses TRBV4-1 with TRBJ2-7, with 10 bases aligning to TRBD1. In germline, CDR1 is MGHRA, CDR2 YSYEKL. The ends lost 5 bases at V and 4 bases at J; junction bases unmatched: 17. The CDR3 covers 18 residues. The CDR3 nucleotides are TGCGCCAGCAGCTTAACCGGGACAGGGGCCTCCCAAGGGTACGAGCAGTACTTC. Its translation is CASSLTGTGASQGYEQYF.

In its sample, this clonotype was seen many times. J is TRBJ1-2 and V is TRBV10-3, with 11 bases aligning to TRBD1. V was pared by 6 bases and J by 3 bases, with 3 bases of the junction left unmatched. Looked up from germline, CDR1 is ENHRY and CDR2 is SYGVKD. CDR3 size: 14 residues. DNA for the CDR3: TGTGCCATCAGCGGGACAGGGGGAGACTATGGCTACACCTTC. Amino acids: CAISGTGGDYGYTF.

The rearrangement links TRBV20-1 to TRBJ2-5; 7 positions match TRBD2. V lost 4 bases to trimming and J lost 1 base; unmatched junction nucleotides: 3. Looked up from germline, CDR1 is DFQATT and CDR2 is SNEGSKA (reference sequence). This CDR3 contains 13 residues. In DNA form, the CDR3 reads TGCAGTGCTAACGGGGGGAGCCAAGAGACCCAGTACTTC. Its protein is CSANGGSQETQYF.

V usage is TRBV7-2 and J usage is TRBJ2-4; D is tentatively TRBD1 or TRBD2 (5 bases each). This CDR3 comprises 16 residues. The germline V gene encodes CDR1 SGHTA and CDR2 FQGNSA. Deletions cut 3 bases from V and 10 bases from J, with 22 bases between. The CDR3 reads CASSFGPGEGPGIQYF. The CDR3 bases are TGTGCCAGCAGCTTTGGTCCGGGTGAGGGCCCAGGGATTCAGTACTTC. Complete variable domain (other parts from reference TRBV7-2 and TRBJ2-4): GAGVSQSPSNKVTEKGKDVELRCDPISGHTALYWYRQSLGQGLEFLIYFQGNSAPDKSGLPSDRFSAERTGGSVSTLTIQRTQQEDSAVYLCASSFGPGEGPGIQYFGAGTRLSVL.

This clonotype was seen more than once but under ten times. The chain employs TRBV5-4 and TRBJ2-2; a possible D gene is TRBD2 (5 bases). This CDR3 has 16 residues. Trimming took 2 bases from V and 5 from J, leaving 16 bases between them. Germline-derived CDR1 and CDR2 are SGHNT and YYREEE (reference sequence). This CDR3 reads CASSFRPGWGTGELFF. The CDR3 bases are TGTGCCAGCAGCTTTCGACCGGGGTGGGGAACCGGGGAGCTGTTTTTT.

Points on this clonotype: A much bigger clone sits one base away, suggesting this may be a read error. The chain has TRBV6-1 and TRBJ2-7; D call uncertain. V was pared by 5 bases and J by 5 bases, with 4 bases between. Germline loops: CDR1 MNHNS, CDR2 SASEGT. CDR3 length: 10 amino acids. CDR3 amino acids: CASSLHEQYF. CDR3 nucleotides: TGTGCCAGCAGTCTCCACGAGCAGTACTTC.

V is TRBV20-1 and J is TRBJ2-7; TRBD2 agrees at 9 bases. Germline loops: CDR1 DFQATT, CDR2 SNEGSKA (reference sequence). This CDR3 has 15 residues. With V trimmed by 0 bases and J by 2 bases, 5 bases remained unmatched. The CDR3 sequence: CSARESSGRTYEQYF. CDR3 DNA: TGCAGTGCTAGAGAATCCAGCGGGAGGACCTACGAGCAGTACTTC.

V and J are TRBV20-1 and TRBJ2-3; 8 bases match TRBD1. CDR1 and CDR2 from the germline V gene are DFQATT and SNEGSKA (reference sequence). J was trimmed by 1 base and V by 2 bases; bases with no gene match: 8. The CDR3 consists of 16 residues. CDR3 sequence (DNA): TGCAGTGCTAGAAGGGCCCAGGGGGCGGGCACAGATACGCAGTATTTT. This translates into CSARRAQGAGTDTQYF.

This chain connects TRBV30 to TRBJ2-3; the match to TRBD2 covers 8 bases. The CDR3 length is 17 residues. Germline CDR1 GTSNPN, CDR2 SVGIG (reference sequence). The trim removed 3 bases at V and 0 bases at J, leaving 11 bases unmatched. DNA of the CDR3: TGTGCCTGGAGCGCCCTCGGGAGGGCCGGGAGCACAGATACGCAGTATTTT. Translating gives CAWSALGRAGSTDTQYF.

J is TRBJ2-3 and V is TRBV10-3; no definite D call. With 4 bases removed from V and 0 bases from J, the gap between germline ends came to 8 bases. This CDR3 comprises 14 residues. Germline CDR1 is ENHRY and CDR2 is SYGVKD. CDR3 nucleotides: TGTGCCATCAGTGTGTACCCCAGCACAGATACGCAGTATTTT. This sequence encodes CAISVYPSTDTQYF.

This chain links TRBV21-1 with TRBJ1-2; the D segment call TRBD1 is taken from the table without a DNA check. TRBV21-1 is termed a pseudogene. The CDR3 covers 14 residues. CDR3 loop: CASSSHRGYYGYTF. DNA for the CDR3: TGTGCCAGCAGCTCCCACAGGGGATACTATGGCTACACCTTC.

This clonotype has only a few counts. At one boundary the junction diverges from the germline segment, which might be a read error. V is TRBV29-1 and J is TRBJ2-5; TRBD1 or TRBD2 may be the D gene (5 bases each). The CDR3 consists of 14 residues. Germline assignment: CDR1 SQVTM and CDR2 ANQGSEA. The CDR3 DNA sequence: TGCAGCGTTGAAGATCGGAGGACACAAGGGACCCAGTACTTC. As protein: CSVEDRRTQGTQYF.

The J gene is TRBJ2-7, the V gene TRBV5-1, with D perhaps matching TRBD2 (6 bases). The CDR3 runs 14 residues. Trimming took 4 bases from V and 7 from J, leaving 18 bases between them. The germline V gene encodes CDR1 SGHRS and CDR2 YFSETQ. The CDR3 DNA follows: TGCGCCAGCAGCACTGGATACGGGACTCTGGAGCAGTACTTC. Translating it yields CASSTGYGTLEQYF.

The V call is TRBV5-1, the J call TRBJ2-1; TRBD2 agrees at 9 bases. Germline values: CDR1 SGHRS, CDR2 YFSETQ. After removal of 4 bases from V and 7 bases from J, the junction contained 9 bases not matched to a gene. The CDR3 extends over 15 amino acids. CDR3 sequence: CASSPRASGNNEQFF. The CDR3 DNA is TGCGCCAGCAGCCCCCGAGCTAGCGGGAATAATGAGCAGTTCTTC.

The chain couples TRBV12-3 or TRBV12-4 to TRBJ2-1, with TRBD1 identical over 10 bases. V lost 4 bases, J lost 3 bases, and 3 bases stayed unmatched. The CDR3 extends over 15 amino acids. CDR3 sequence: CASSWGQGYYNEQFF. CDR3 sequence (DNA): TGTGCCAGCAGTTGGGGACAGGGGTACTACAATGAGCAGTTCTTC.

V and J are TRBV29-1 and TRBJ1-1; TRBD1 might be the D (6 bases). CDR1 is SQVTM, CDR2 ANQGSEA, per germline. The CDR3 has 13 amino acids. Trimming stripped 3 bases from V and 3 bases from J, with 11 bases between. In nucleotides, the CDR3 is TGCAGCGTTGATACAGGGTTGGACACTGAAGCTTTCTTT. It translates to CSVDTGLDTEAFF. Full variable domain (outside the CDR3, taken from reference TRBV29-1 and TRBJ1-1): SAVISQKPSRDICQRGTSLTIQCQVDSQVTMMFWYRQQPGQSLTLIATANQGSEATYESGFVIDKFPISRPNLTFSTLTVSNMSPEDSSIYLCSVDTGLDTEAFFGQGTRLTVV.

The chain carries TRBV7-2 and TRBJ2-1; TRBD2 matches at 7 bases. The ends lost 7 bases at V and 5 bases at J; junction bases unmatched: 5. Germline CDR1 is SGHTA and CDR2 is FQGNSA. The CDR3 has 13 amino acids. DNA of the CDR3: TGTGCCAGCAAAAACCGGGGGGACAATGAGCAGTTCTTC. As protein: CASKNRGDNEQFF.